A selection of T cell receptor beta chains follows, all from one sample in a study of T cells in Graves' hyperthyroidism and ophthalmopathy. Using its own MiXCR run on the multiplex PCR reads, TCRdb lists one record per CDR3 protein. The table has hundreds of thousands of distinct CDR3 sequences, approximately 15% seen once; the top ten hold 12%. The sample consisted of blood. Receptors originate from a woman aged 45-60 years with Graves' ophthalmopathy. CDR3s include the opening cysteine and the closing phenylalanine or tryptophan. Fields, in order: D gene, clone size, V gene, J gene, CDR3 DNA, CDR3 protein. A D gene is named only where the DNA matches it firmly. Not every row has a clone size; where given, it reads once, few, many or a size class.

d_call: -; clone_size: many; v_call: TRBV5-1; j_call: TRBJ2-3; cdr3_nt: TGCGCCAGCAGCTACGAGTTGGGGGCTTGGGATACGCAGTATTTT; cdr3_aa: CASSYELGAWDTQYF
d_call: -; clone_size: few; v_call: TRBV7-8; j_call: TRBJ1-1; cdr3_nt: TGTGCCAGCAGCTTATTTGGGGTTGAGGCTGAAGCTTTCTTT; cdr3_aa: CASSLFGVEAEAFF
d_call: -; clone_size: few; v_call: TRBV19; j_call: TRBJ2-3; cdr3_nt: TGTGCCAGTAGTATAATGACTAGCACAGATACGCAGTATTTT; cdr3_aa: CASSIMTSTDTQYF
d_call: -; clone_size: -; v_call: TRBV19; j_call: TRBJ1-6; cdr3_nt: TGTGCCAGTAGGGGGACCGCTAATAATTCACCCCTCCACTTT; cdr3_aa: CASRGTANNSPLHF
d_call: -; clone_size: few; v_call: TRBV20-1; j_call: TRBJ2-1; cdr3_nt: TGCAGTGCTATTCCCAGGGTGGGCGAGCAGTTCTTC; cdr3_aa: CSAIPRVGEQFF
d_call: TRBD2; clone_size: -; v_call: TRBV7-2; j_call: TRBJ2-7; cdr3_nt: TGTGCCAGCAGCTTAGATTCTGCTAGCGGACCCTACGAGCAGTACTTC; cdr3_aa: CASSLDSASGPYEQYF
d_call: -; clone_size: many; v_call: TRBV18; j_call: TRBJ1-1; cdr3_nt: TGTGCCACCTCCGAGGGCGCGAACACTGAAGCTTTCTTT; cdr3_aa: CATSEGANTEAFF
d_call: -; clone_size: many; v_call: TRBV11-2; j_call: TRBJ2-6; cdr3_nt: TGTGCCAGCAGCTTAGACCAATTCGCTGGGGCCAACGTCCTGACTTTC; cdr3_aa: CASSLDQFAGANVLTF
d_call: -; clone_size: many; v_call: TRBV30; j_call: TRBJ2-7; cdr3_nt: TGTGCCTGGAGTGTATTCGGGGAGTCGGTCTACGAGCAGTACTTC; cdr3_aa: CAWSVFGESVYEQYF
d_call: TRBD2; clone_size: many; v_call: TRBV7-8; j_call: TRBJ2-3; cdr3_nt: TGTGCCAGCAGCTTAGGTGCGGGAGCCCCCGGCACAGATACGCAGTATTTT; cdr3_aa: CASSLGAGAPGTDTQYF
d_call: TRBD2; clone_size: many; v_call: TRBV24-1; j_call: TRBJ2-5; cdr3_nt: TGTGCCACCAGCGGGGTTGGCGGGAGAGGAGAGACCCAGTACTTC; cdr3_aa: CATSGVGGRGETQYF
d_call: -; clone_size: many; v_call: TRBV11-2; j_call: TRBJ2-3; cdr3_nt: TGTGCCAGCAGGGGCATCACAGATACGCAGTATTTT; cdr3_aa: CASRGITDTQYF
d_call: TRBD2; clone_size: -; v_call: TRBV7-6; j_call: TRBJ2-1; cdr3_nt: TGTGCCAGCAGCTTAGGTCATAGGAGGGACTATGCTGAGCAGTTCTTC; cdr3_aa: CASSLGHRRDYAEQFF
d_call: TRBD1; clone_size: few; v_call: TRBV4-2; j_call: TRBJ2-3; cdr3_nt: TGTGCCAGCAGCCGCCGACAGGGAAAACCAGCAGATACGCAGTATTTT; cdr3_aa: CASSRRQGKPADTQYF
d_call: -; clone_size: many; v_call: TRBV27; j_call: TRBJ2-7; cdr3_nt: TGTGCCAGCAGTTTTATCAGGTTGGGGGGCGCCTACGAGCAGTACTTC; cdr3_aa: CASSFIRLGGAYEQYF
d_call: -; clone_size: many; v_call: TRBV28; j_call: TRBJ2-7; cdr3_nt: TGTGCCAGCAGTTTACCCGGCACAGCTTACGAGCAGTACTTC; cdr3_aa: CASSLPGTAYEQYF
d_call: TRBD1; clone_size: -; v_call: TRBV29-1; j_call: TRBJ2-7; cdr3_nt: TGCAGCGTCTCCGGGACAGGGGGCGCATTACTCGAGCAGTACTTC; cdr3_aa: CSVSGTGGALLEQYF
d_call: -; clone_size: -; v_call: TRBV4-1; j_call: TRBJ1-6; cdr3_nt: TGCGCCAGCAGCCAAGTCGGACTAAGCTCCTATAATTCACCCCTCCACTTT; cdr3_aa: CASSQVGLSSYNSPLHF
d_call: TRBD1; clone_size: few; v_call: TRBV4-3; j_call: TRBJ1-4; cdr3_nt: TGCGCCAGCAGCCAAGATCTGCACAGGGGAGGGGAAAAACTGTTTTTT; cdr3_aa: CASSQDLHRGGEKLFF
d_call: -; clone_size: many; v_call: TRBV7-2; j_call: TRBJ1-2; cdr3_nt: TGTGCCAGCAGCTTAGCCTGGTCGTCAGACTATGGCTACACCTTC; cdr3_aa: CASSLAWSSDYGYTF
d_call: TRBD1; clone_size: many; v_call: TRBV3-1; j_call: TRBJ2-7; cdr3_nt: TGTGCCAGCAGCCGTCGACAGGGCGAGCAGTACTTC; cdr3_aa: CASSRRQGEQYF
d_call: TRBD2; clone_size: many; v_call: TRBV6-1; j_call: TRBJ2-3; cdr3_nt: TGTGCCAGCAGTACCCCTAGCGGGCGCACAGATACGCAGTATTTT; cdr3_aa: CASSTPSGRTDTQYF
d_call: TRBD2; clone_size: many; v_call: TRBV7-9; j_call: TRBJ2-5; cdr3_nt: TGTGCCAGCAGCTCTCACAGGCGGGGGGCCCAAGAGACCCAGTACTTC; cdr3_aa: CASSSHRRGAQETQYF
d_call: TRBD1; clone_size: many; v_call: TRBV7-3; j_call: TRBJ2-3; cdr3_nt: TGTGCCAGCAGCTTCGACAGGGGACACACAGATACGCAGTATTTT; cdr3_aa: CASSFDRGHTDTQYF
d_call: TRBD1; clone_size: once; v_call: TRBV19; j_call: TRBJ2-7; cdr3_nt: TGTGCCAGTAGTATCGGACAGGACGAGCAGTACTTC; cdr3_aa: CASSIGQDEQYF
d_call: -; clone_size: many; v_call: TRBV28; j_call: TRBJ2-5; cdr3_nt: TGTGCCAGCAGTGAAGAGTTCCGGGAGACCCAGTACTTC; cdr3_aa: CASSEEFRETQYF
d_call: TRBD2; clone_size: many; v_call: TRBV27; j_call: TRBJ2-3; cdr3_nt: TGTGCCAGCAGTTTAGGCGGGAGGATAGATACGCAGTATTTT; cdr3_aa: CASSLGGRIDTQYF
d_call: TRBD2; clone_size: many; v_call: TRBV2; j_call: TRBJ2-3; cdr3_nt: TGTGCCAGCAAAAGGGAAGCGGGACCCACAGATACGCAGTATTTT; cdr3_aa: CASKREAGPTDTQYF
d_call: -; clone_size: many; v_call: TRBV3-1; j_call: TRBJ2-1; cdr3_nt: TGTGCCAGCAGCCAAGTCGGAGCGGCCGCCTACAATGAGCAGTTCTTC; cdr3_aa: CASSQVGAAAYNEQFF
d_call: TRBD1; clone_size: few; v_call: TRBV7-3; j_call: TRBJ2-7; cdr3_nt: TGTGCCAGCAGCTTAACTGGACAGGGGTCCTACGAGCAGTACTTC; cdr3_aa: CASSLTGQGSYEQYF
d_call: TRBD1; clone_size: many; v_call: TRBV2; j_call: TRBJ2-1; cdr3_nt: TGTGCCAGCAGTGCGGGACAGGATAGGTTCTTC; cdr3_aa: CASSAGQDRFF
d_call: TRBD1; clone_size: -; v_call: TRBV5-8; j_call: TRBJ1-1; cdr3_nt: TGTGCCAGCGAACTCAGGGGGCTCAACACTGAAGCTTTCTTT; cdr3_aa: CASELRGLNTEAFF
d_call: -; clone_size: many; v_call: TRBV28; j_call: TRBJ1-1; cdr3_nt: TGTGCCAGCAGTTTCAACAGAAACACTGAAGCTTTCTTT; cdr3_aa: CASSFNRNTEAFF
d_call: TRBD2; clone_size: few; v_call: TRBV5-5; j_call: TRBJ2-3; cdr3_nt: TGTGCCAGCAGCCTCCAGCGGGAGGGTAGCACAGATACGCAGTATTTT; cdr3_aa: CASSLQREGSTDTQYF
d_call: TRBD2; clone_size: many; v_call: TRBV2; j_call: TRBJ2-1; cdr3_nt: TGTGCCAGCAGGGCACGCTTGACTAGCGGGAGTCTTTTGTCCTACAATGAGCAGTTCTTC; cdr3_aa: CASRARLTSGSLLSYNEQFF
d_call: -; clone_size: many; v_call: TRBV7-9; j_call: TRBJ2-1; cdr3_nt: TGTGCCAGCACTTTGTCGGACGGGTACAATGAGCAGTTCTTC; cdr3_aa: CASTLSDGYNEQFF
d_call: -; clone_size: many; v_call: TRBV18; j_call: TRBJ2-7; cdr3_nt: TGTGCCAGCTCACCCCGTAGTATGGGAGCCGACTACGAGCAGTACTTC; cdr3_aa: CASSPRSMGADYEQYF
d_call: TRBD1; clone_size: -; v_call: TRBV7-9; j_call: TRBJ1-4; cdr3_nt: TGTGCCAGCAGCTCGCAGGACCTCAGGGGGCCAAATGAAAAACTGTTTTTT; cdr3_aa: CASSSQDLRGPNEKLFF
d_call: -; clone_size: many; v_call: TRBV6-2/TRBV6-3; j_call: TRBJ1-5; cdr3_nt: TGTGCCAGCAGCTTTACAGGGATAGCGGCCCAGCATTTT; cdr3_aa: CASSFTGIAAQHF
d_call: -; clone_size: many; v_call: TRBV19; j_call: TRBJ1-1; cdr3_nt: TGTGCCAGTAGTAGTCCCTTCAAAACCAACACTGAAGCTTTCTTT; cdr3_aa: CASSSPFKTNTEAFF
d_call: TRBD2; clone_size: -; v_call: TRBV28; j_call: TRBJ2-5; cdr3_nt: TGTGCCAGCAGTTTACCGGGGAGGGCACAAGAGACCCAGTACTTC; cdr3_aa: CASSLPGRAQETQYF
d_call: TRBD2; clone_size: once; v_call: TRBV19; j_call: TRBJ2-5; cdr3_nt: TGTGCCAGTAGTATTGAAGGACTAGCGGGAGCGGAGACCCAGTACTTC; cdr3_aa: CASSIEGLAGAETQYF
d_call: -; clone_size: -; v_call: TRBV7-9; j_call: TRBJ1-6; cdr3_nt: TGTGCCAGCAGCTCAGACCCTTGGACGGTTTCACCCCTCCACTTT; cdr3_aa: CASSSDPWTVSPLHF
d_call: -; clone_size: many; v_call: TRBV7-9; j_call: TRBJ1-1; cdr3_nt: TGTGCCAGCAGCTTCAGGGCAGACACTGAAGCTTTCTTT; cdr3_aa: CASSFRADTEAFF
d_call: -; clone_size: -; v_call: TRBV28; j_call: TRBJ2-7; cdr3_nt: TGTGCCACCGAGACTACCTCGAACGAGCAGTACTTC; cdr3_aa: CATETTSNEQYF
d_call: -; clone_size: -; v_call: TRBV12-3/TRBV12-4; j_call: TRBJ1-3; cdr3_nt: TGTGCCAGCAATCATTACTCTGGAAACACCATATATTTT; cdr3_aa: CASNHYSGNTIYF
d_call: TRBD2; clone_size: -; v_call: TRBV6-5; j_call: TRBJ2-1; cdr3_nt: TGTGCCAGCAGTTATGCCAGCGGGAGAAGGGATGAGCAGTTCTTC; cdr3_aa: CASSYASGRRDEQFF
d_call: TRBD2; clone_size: many; v_call: TRBV28; j_call: TRBJ2-5; cdr3_nt: TGTGCCAGCAGTTTCTTCCGACTAGCGGGAGCTGAGACCCAGTACTTC; cdr3_aa: CASSFFRLAGAETQYF
d_call: TRBD2; clone_size: many; v_call: TRBV7-8; j_call: TRBJ2-2; cdr3_nt: TGTGCCAGCAGCTGGGGACTAGCGGTAAACACCGGGGAGCTGTTTTTT; cdr3_aa: CASSWGLAVNTGELFF
d_call: -; clone_size: -; v_call: TRBV11-3; j_call: TRBJ1-6; cdr3_nt: TGTGCCAGCAGCGCTGGACAGCAGAATTCACCCCTCCACTTT; cdr3_aa: CASSAGQQNSPLHF
d_call: TRBD2; clone_size: many; v_call: TRBV5-1; j_call: TRBJ2-7; cdr3_nt: TGCGCCAGCAGCTTTGGTCGGGGGGACGGGGACGAGCAGTACTTC; cdr3_aa: CASSFGRGDGDEQYF
d_call: TRBD2; clone_size: many; v_call: TRBV4-3; j_call: TRBJ2-7; cdr3_nt: TGCGCCAGCAGCCAAGGCCGGGAGGCCTACGAGCAGTACTTC; cdr3_aa: CASSQGREAYEQYF
d_call: -; clone_size: -; v_call: TRBV4-1; j_call: TRBJ2-3; cdr3_nt: TGCGCCAGCAGCCAAGTTAGGGACCGCACAGATACGCAGTATTTT; cdr3_aa: CASSQVRDRTDTQYF
d_call: -; clone_size: few; v_call: TRBV7-2; j_call: TRBJ1-6; cdr3_nt: TGTGCCAGCAGCTTAGCGAACAGGGTGGAGTCACCCCTCCACTTT; cdr3_aa: CASSLANRVESPLHF
d_call: -; clone_size: -; v_call: TRBV15; j_call: TRBJ2-5; cdr3_nt: TGTGCCACCAGCAGAGATATCGGGTTAGAGACCCAGTACTTC; cdr3_aa: CATSRDIGLETQYF